This T cell receptor (beta chain) was sequenced during a study of PD-1 blockade in classical Hodgkin lymphoma. Sequencing was performed with immunoSEQ multiplex PCR; in TCRdb, only in-frame clones are kept and a portion is missing. The sample carries some 30,000 clones, more than 70% recorded once. V was cut by 0 bases and J by 8 bases, with 14 bases left in between. The CDR3 consists of 14 residues. In germline, CDR1 is SGHRS, CDR2 YFSETQ. Regarding time point: cycle 4 day 1 (C4D1), after about 6 weeks of nivolumab. Patients all relapsed after autologous stem cell transplantation, and there was variation in brentuximab vedotin exposure. Magnetic negative selection purified CD4+ T cells from thawed PBMCs.

The chain links TRBV5-1 to TRBJ1-2; D is perhaps TRBD1 (6 bases). The TCR was taken from a human donor with classical Hodgkin lymphoma. Sequences were derived from CD4+ T cells from blood, sampled before the fourth cycle of nivolumab. Written as DNA, the CDR3 is TGCGCCAGCAGCTTGGCCGGCACAGGGCAGGGCTACACCTTC. Translating gives CASSLAGTGQGYTF.